The 28 T cell receptor beta chains in this list originate from one sample, sequenced in a study of blood T cell repertoires in COVID-19. Measured with immunoSEQ multiplex PCR; TCRdb has only the in-frame clones, and not every one. The sample contains some 390,000 clones, 75% to 90% of which appear only once. The sample comprised peripheral blood. These receptors came from a woman between 40 and 50 years old with COVID-19, enrolled during active disease.

The chain couples TRBV28 to TRBJ2-7; TRBD2 matches 12 bases. With V trimmed by 3 bases and J by 1 base, 28 bases remained unmatched. Germline V lookup: CDR1 MDHEN, CDR2 SYDVKM. The CDR3 has 24 amino acids. CDR3 bases: TGTGCCAGCAGTTTTCTGCCTGTGGACAGGAGACTAGCGGGAGAAAGGGGGCCATCCTACGAGCAGTACTTC. Translation: CASSFLPVDRRLAGERGPSYEQYF.

This chain joins TRBV6-6 and TRBJ2-5, with 7 bases identical to TRBD1. Germline CDR1 MNHNY, CDR2 SVGAGI (reference sequence). The CDR3 spans 13 residues. The V gene end was trimmed by 5 bases and the J gene end by 5 bases; junction bases not matched to a gene: 5. CDR3: CASSPQGLETQYF. Here the CDR3 DNA reads TGTGCCAGCAGTCCACAGGGGCTCGAGACCCAGTACTTC.

The V and J genes are TRBV7-2 and TRBJ2-1; TRBD1 matches at 8 bases. Germline CDR1 is SGHTA and CDR2 is FQGNSA. Germline trimming cut 4 bases from V and 2 bases from J; bases unmatched to any gene: 4. The CDR3 has 15 residues. The CDR3 sequence is CASSSQGATYNEQFF. Here the CDR3 DNA reads TGTGCCAGCAGCTCGCAGGGGGCTACCTACAATGAGCAGTTCTTC.

Here the CDR3 DNA reads TGTGCCAGCAGTTTTTCGGGACAGGGGTATGGCTACACCTTC. As protein: CASSFSGQGYGYTF. This chain links TRBV28 with TRBJ1-2; 10 nucleotides match TRBD1. The CDR3 sequence is 14 residues long. J gave up 5 bases and V 3 bases, and 3 bases lay outside the gene matches. Germline-derived CDR1 and CDR2 are MDHEN and SYDVKM.

The V call is TRBV6-1, the J call TRBJ1-1, with D perhaps matching TRBD1 (6 bases). Germline lookup yields CDR1 MNHNS and CDR2 SASEGT. V lost 4 bases to trimming and J lost 0 bases, with 15 bases between them. This CDR3 contains 16 residues. This CDR3 reads CASSGITGFLNTEAFF. DNA for the CDR3: TGTGCCAGCAGTGGGATCACAGGGTTTTTGAACACTGAAGCTTTCTTT.

The chain has TRBV28 and TRBJ2-1, with TRBD1 matching 7 bases. The CDR3 has 16 amino acids. V gave up 6 bases and J gave up 7 bases; unmatched junction bases: 15. Germline V gene data show CDR1 as MDHEN and CDR2 as SYDVKM. As DNA, the CDR3 is TGTGCCAGCAGCCCCGGGACAGTACCTAACAGGAATGAGCAGTTCTTC. It encodes CASSPGTVPNRNEQFF. Drawing the rest from reference TRBV28 and TRBJ2-1, the complete variable domain is DVKVTQSSRYLVKRTGEKVFLECVQDMDHENMFWYRQDPGLGLRLIYFSYDVKMKEKGDIPEGYSVSREKKERFSLILESASTNQTSMYLCASSPGTVPNRNEQFFGPGTRLTVL.

This chain uses TRBV9 with TRBJ2-5; D is ambiguous. This CDR3 is 13 amino acids long. The germline V and J ends were trimmed by 1 base and 2 bases, with 6 bases remaining between them. Germline V gene lookup returns CDR1 SGDLS and CDR2 YYNGEE. The CDR3 region has the DNA TGTGCCAGCAGCGTAAGAGCACAAGAGACCCAGTACTTC. Its translation: CASSVRAQETQYF.

In this sample, this clone turned up once. V and J are TRBV27 and TRBJ1-5; 7 bases are a match to TRBD1. V lost 11 bases, J lost 1 base, and 2 bases stayed unmatched. The germline V gene encodes CDR1 MNHEY and CDR2 SMNVEV (reference sequence). This CDR3 spans 12 amino acids. The CDR3 here is CASGQSNQPQHF. The CDR3 DNA is TGTGCCTCGGGACAGAGCAATCAGCCCCAGCATTTT.

V usage is TRBV6-2 or TRBV6-3 and J usage is TRBJ2-1; TRBD2 might be the D (6 bases). CDR1 and CDR2 from the germline V gene are MNHEY and SVGEGT. This CDR3 has 15 residues. Trimming stripped 0 bases from V and 4 bases from J, with 10 bases between. Written as DNA, the CDR3 is TGTGCCAGCAGTTACTCGCGCGGGGCATACAATGAGCAGTTCTTC. Its protein product is CASSYSRGAYNEQFF.

The chain links TRBV29-1 to TRBJ2-5; tentatively, D is TRBD1 (6 bases). Germline values: CDR1 SQVTM, CDR2 ANQGSEA. Between the trimmed V and J ends, which lost 3 bases and 7 bases, there was a span of 15 bases. The CDR3 is 13 amino acids. CDR3 DNA sequence: TGCAGCGTTGACAGGGGTAGCCGGGGGACCCAGTACTTC. Amino acid sequence: CSVDRGSRGTQYF.

J is TRBJ1-4 and V is TRBV5-1; D is perhaps TRBD1 (6 bases). Deletions cut 4 bases from V and 8 bases from J, with 12 bases between. The CDR3 has 13 residues. The germline V gene has CDR1 SGHRS and CDR2 YFSETQ. The CDR3 here is CASSPRGHEKLFF. CDR3 DNA sequence: TGCGCCAGCAGCCCGAGGGGACACGAAAAACTGTTTTTT.

The V gene is TRBV6-5, the J gene TRBJ1-1; TRBD1 agrees at 7 bases. V lost 6 bases, J lost 4 bases, and 8 bases stayed unmatched. Germline assignment: CDR1 MNHEY and CDR2 SVGAGI. There are 14 residues in the CDR3. Here the CDR3 DNA reads TGTGCCAGCAGCGACAGGGTTGGTGGCACTGAAGCTTTCTTT. It codes for CASSDRVGGTEAFF.

A word on this clone: The sample has other DNA sequences that encode this CDR3 too. The chain has TRBV6-5 and TRBJ1-1; D is unclear. CDR3 length: 11 residues. Trimming stripped 6 bases from V and 3 bases from J, with 5 bases between. Germline V gene data show CDR1 as MNHEY and CDR2 as SVGAGI. CDR3 amino acids: CASRRDTEAFF. In DNA form, the CDR3 reads TGTGCCAGCAGACGGGACACTGAAGCTTTCTTT.

The V gene is TRBV2, the J gene TRBJ2-5, with 9 bases identical to TRBD2. This CDR3 region has 14 residues. CDR1 and CDR2 (germline): SNHLY, FYNNEI. V trimming: 4 bases; J trimming: 4 bases; junction bases outside the gene matches: 4. This CDR3 reads CASSVLAGLETQYF. The CDR3, as DNA: TGTGCCAGCAGTGTCCTAGCGGGACTAGAGACCCAGTACTTC.

The chain employs TRBV16 and TRBJ1-2; tentatively, D is TRBD1 (6 bases). This CDR3 region has 14 residues. Germline-derived CDR1 and CDR2 are KGHSY and FQNENV. V was pared by 1 base and J by 4 bases, with 10 bases between. The CDR3, as DNA: TGTGCCAGCAGCCAATGGGGGGGCTCCTATGGCTACACCTTC. The encoded protein is CASSQWGGSYGYTF.

The chain joins TRBV3-1 (or the pseudogene TRBV3-2) to TRBJ2-5; D is perhaps TRBD2 (5 bases). CDR3 length: 16 amino acids. Germline V lookup: CDR1 LGHDT, CDR2 YNNKEL (reference sequence). V dropped 4 bases and J dropped 0 bases, with 15 bases sitting between them. As DNA, the CDR3 is TGTGCCAGCAGCCCGAAGCGGCGAGCGTACCAAGAGACCCAGTACTTC. It encodes CASSPKRRAYQETQYF.

V usage is TRBV5-1 and J usage is TRBJ1-2, with TRBD1 identical over 8 bases. Germline V gives CDR1 SGHRS, CDR2 YFSETQ. V lost 4 bases to trimming and J lost 5 bases; unmatched junction nucleotides: 4. The CDR3 covers 13 residues. The DNA for the CDR3 is TGCGCCAGCAGCCGGGACAGGCAGTATGGCTACACCTTC. Encoded protein: CASSRDRQYGYTF. The whole variable domain, remainder taken from reference TRBV5-1 and TRBJ1-2, is KAGVTQTPRYLIKTRGQQVTLSCSPISGHRSVSWYQQTPGQGLQFLFEYFSETQRNKGNFPGRFSGRQFSNSRSEMNVSTLELGDSALYLCASSRDRQYGYTFGSGTRLTVV.

The CDR3 DNA reads as TGTGCCAGCTCGCCGGACAGGGGCTATGGCTACACCTTC. This gives the protein CASSPDRGYGYTF. The chain has TRBV18 and TRBJ1-2; TRBD1 agrees at 9 bases. Germline V CDR1 and CDR2: KGHSH, LQKENI. This CDR3 is 13 amino acids long. The ends lost 6 bases at V and 4 bases at J; junction bases unmatched: 3. Complete variable domain (other parts from reference TRBV18 and TRBJ1-2): NAGVMQNPRHLVRRRGQEARLRCSPMKGHSHVYWYRQLPEEGLKFMVYLQKENIIDESGMPKERFSAEFPKEGPSILRIQQVVRGDSAAYFCASSPDRGYGYTFGSGTRLTVV.

The chain links TRBV7-2 to TRBJ2-7; D not resolved. Germline CDR1 SGHTA, CDR2 FQGNSA. Trimming took off 5 bases at V and 6 bases at J, with 14 bases between the two ends. This CDR3 has 13 amino acids. The CDR3 here is CASSHLTRGEQYF. The CDR3, as DNA: TGTGCCAGCAGCCACTTGACCCGAGGCGAGCAGTACTTC.

The genes are TRBV7-9 and TRBJ2-1; 9 nucleotides align to TRBD2. Germline trimming cut 4 bases from V and 2 bases from J; bases unmatched to any gene: 3. CDR3 size: 15 residues. CDR1 SEHNR and CDR2 FQNEAQ come from the germline V gene (reference sequence). Here the CDR3 reads CASSSSSGTYNEQFF. Here the CDR3 DNA reads TGTGCCAGCAGCTCGTCTAGCGGGACCTACAATGAGCAGTTCTTC.

The chain employs TRBV7-9 and TRBJ2-2, with D perhaps TRBD1 (6 bases). The CDR3 extends over 15 amino acids. V shed 4 bases and J shed 4 bases, with 13 bases lying between them. Germline V gene data show CDR1 as SEHNR and CDR2 as FQNEAQ (reference sequence). CDR3 protein: CASSWIQGTTGELFF. The CDR3 DNA follows: TGTGCCAGCAGCTGGATACAGGGTACCACCGGGGAGCTGTTTTTT.

This chain links TRBV7-8 with TRBJ1-3, with a possible D match to TRBD1 (5 bases). Trimming removed 2 bases from V and 4 bases from J, with 9 bases in between. Looked up from germline, CDR1 is SGHVS and CDR2 is FQNEAQ. The CDR3 has 14 residues. Written as DNA, the CDR3 is TGTGCCAGCAGCTTAATGGCAGGGGGAAACACCATATATTTT. This translates into CASSLMAGGNTIYF.

The chain joins TRBV2 to TRBJ2-1, with 10 nucleotides matching TRBD2. The CDR3 contains 16 residues. Germline lookup yields CDR1 SNHLY and CDR2 FYNNEI. The ends lost 4 bases at V and 8 bases at J; junction bases unmatched: 11. The CDR3: CASSARPSGGLDEQFF. As DNA, the CDR3 is TGTGCCAGCAGTGCGCGGCCTAGCGGGGGACTAGATGAGCAGTTCTTC.

Written as DNA, the CDR3 is TGTGCCAGCAGTCACCCCTTTACAGGCCCCACTGAAGCTTTCTTT. This gives the protein CASSHPFTGPTEAFF. This chain uses TRBV28 with TRBJ1-1, with D perhaps matching TRBD1 (5 bases). Per germline, CDR1 MDHEN and CDR2 SYDVKM. This CDR3 contains 15 residues. Trimming took off 5 bases at V and 4 bases at J, with 17 bases between the two ends.

The J gene is TRBJ2-1, the V gene TRBV9; weak D call: TRBD2 (5 bases). The CDR3 runs 14 residues. Looked up from germline, CDR1 is SGDLS and CDR2 is YYNGEE. V was pared by 3 bases and J by 10 bases, with 17 bases between. CDR3 sequence reads: CASSEDSLVREQFF. CDR3 DNA: TGTGCCAGCAGCGAGGACTCCCTAGTCCGCGAGCAGTTCTTC.

The V and J genes are TRBV7-6 and TRBJ1-1; D gene uncertain. V lost 5 bases to trimming and J lost 1 base, with 8 bases between them. This CDR3 region has 13 residues. The germline CDR1 and CDR2 sequences are SGHVS and FNYEAQ. CDR3 amino acids: CASSTNRNTEAFF. The CDR3 DNA reads as TGTGCCAGCAGCACGAACAGGAACACTGAAGCTTTCTTT.

The chain recombines TRBV7-8 with TRBJ2-3; D may be TRBD2 (5 bases). This CDR3 has 15 residues. Germline values: CDR1 SGHVS, CDR2 FQNEAQ. V lost 2 bases and J 1 base, leaving 10 bases between the germline ends. The CDR3 loop is CASSLRRRGTDTQYF. The DNA for the CDR3 is TGTGCCAGCAGCTTACGGCGGCGGGGCACAGATACGCAGTATTTT.

This chain links TRBV2 with TRBJ2-6; 8 nucleotides agree with TRBD1. Trimming at V came to 8 bases and at J to 2 bases, leaving 5 bases not matched to a gene. Germline V gene data show CDR1 as SNHLY and CDR2 as FYNNEI. This CDR3 has 15 amino acids. The CDR3 is CASLLDRAGANVLTF. In DNA, the CDR3 is TGTGCCAGCTTATTGGACAGGGCTGGGGCCAACGTCCTGACTTTC.